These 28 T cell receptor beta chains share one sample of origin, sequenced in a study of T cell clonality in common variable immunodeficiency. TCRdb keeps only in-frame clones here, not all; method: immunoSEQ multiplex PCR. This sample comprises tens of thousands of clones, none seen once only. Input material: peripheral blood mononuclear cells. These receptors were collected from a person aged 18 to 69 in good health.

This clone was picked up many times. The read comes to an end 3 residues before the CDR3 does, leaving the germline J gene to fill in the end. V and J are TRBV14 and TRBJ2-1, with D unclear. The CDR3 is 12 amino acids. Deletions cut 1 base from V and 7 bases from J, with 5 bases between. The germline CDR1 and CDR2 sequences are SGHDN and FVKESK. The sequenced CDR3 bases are TGTGCCAGCAGCCAAGTGGCTAATGAG. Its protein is CASSQVANE. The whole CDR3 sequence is CASSQVANEQFF.

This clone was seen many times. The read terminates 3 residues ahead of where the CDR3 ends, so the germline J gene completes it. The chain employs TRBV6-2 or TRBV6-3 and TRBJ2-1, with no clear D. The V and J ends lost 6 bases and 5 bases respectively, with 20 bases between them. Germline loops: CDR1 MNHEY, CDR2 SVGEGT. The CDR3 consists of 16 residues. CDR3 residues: CASSFGSARFHNEQFF. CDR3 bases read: TGTGCCAGCAGCTTCGGGTCCGCTAGATTCCACAATGAG.

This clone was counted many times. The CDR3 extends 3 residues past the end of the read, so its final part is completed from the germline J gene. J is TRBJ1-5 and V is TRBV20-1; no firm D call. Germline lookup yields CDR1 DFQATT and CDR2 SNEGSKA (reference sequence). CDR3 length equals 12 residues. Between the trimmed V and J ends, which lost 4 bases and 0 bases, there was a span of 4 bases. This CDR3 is CSATGSNQPQHF. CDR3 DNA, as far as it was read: TGCAGTGCTACGGGTAGCAATCAGCCC.

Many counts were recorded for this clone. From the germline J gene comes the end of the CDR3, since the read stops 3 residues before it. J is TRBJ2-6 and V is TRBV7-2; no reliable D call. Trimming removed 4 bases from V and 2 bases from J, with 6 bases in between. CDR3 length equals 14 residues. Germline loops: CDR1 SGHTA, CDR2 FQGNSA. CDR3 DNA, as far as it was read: TGTGCCAGCAGCTCCTCCGCTGGGGCCAACGTC. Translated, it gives CASSSSAGANV. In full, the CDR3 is CASSSSAGANVLTF. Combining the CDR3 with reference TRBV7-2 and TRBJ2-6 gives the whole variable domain GAGVSQSPSNKVTEKGKDVELRCDPISGHTALYWYRQSLGQGLEFLIYFQGNSAPDKSGLPSDRFSAERTGGSVSTLTIQRTQQEDSAVYLCASSSSAGANVLTFGAGSRLTVL.

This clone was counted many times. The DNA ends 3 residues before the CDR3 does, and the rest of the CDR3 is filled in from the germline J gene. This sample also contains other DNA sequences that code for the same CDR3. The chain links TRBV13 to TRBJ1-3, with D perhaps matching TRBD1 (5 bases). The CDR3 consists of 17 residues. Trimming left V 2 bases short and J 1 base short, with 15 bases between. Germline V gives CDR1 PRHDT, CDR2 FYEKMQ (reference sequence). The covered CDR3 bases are TGTGCCAGCAGCTTACCCGCATACGGGGGTTCTGGAAACACC. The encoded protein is CASSLPAYGGSGNT. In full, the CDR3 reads CASSLPAYGGSGNTIYF.

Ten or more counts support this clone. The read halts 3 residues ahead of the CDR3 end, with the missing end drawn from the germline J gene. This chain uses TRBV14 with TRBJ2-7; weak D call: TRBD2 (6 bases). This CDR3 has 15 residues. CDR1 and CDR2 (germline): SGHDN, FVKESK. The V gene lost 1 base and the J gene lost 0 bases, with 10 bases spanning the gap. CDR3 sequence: CASSQVGSGSYEQYF. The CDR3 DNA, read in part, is TGTGCCAGCAGCCAAGTCGGGAGCGGCTCCTACGAG.

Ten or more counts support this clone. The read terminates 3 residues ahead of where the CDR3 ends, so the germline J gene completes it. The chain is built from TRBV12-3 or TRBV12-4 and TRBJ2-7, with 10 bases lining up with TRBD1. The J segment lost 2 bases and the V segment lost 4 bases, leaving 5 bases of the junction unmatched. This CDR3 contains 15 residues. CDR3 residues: CASSSPGTGAYEQYF. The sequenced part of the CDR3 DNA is TGTGCCAGCAGTTCCCCCGGGACAGGGGCCTACGAG.

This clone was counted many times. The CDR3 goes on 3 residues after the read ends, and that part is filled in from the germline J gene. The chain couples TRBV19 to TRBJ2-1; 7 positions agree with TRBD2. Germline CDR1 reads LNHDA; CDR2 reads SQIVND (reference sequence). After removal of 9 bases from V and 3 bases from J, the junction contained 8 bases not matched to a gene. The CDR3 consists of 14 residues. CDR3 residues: CASREGRVYNEQFF. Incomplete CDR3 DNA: TGTGCCAGCAGGGAGGGGAGGGTCTACAATGAG.

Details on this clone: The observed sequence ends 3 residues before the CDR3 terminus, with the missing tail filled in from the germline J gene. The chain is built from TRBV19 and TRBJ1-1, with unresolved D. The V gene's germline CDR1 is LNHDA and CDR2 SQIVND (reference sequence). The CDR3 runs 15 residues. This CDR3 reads CASTIGTAIDNEAFF. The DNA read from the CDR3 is TGTGCCAGTACCATAGGCACGGCCATAGACAATGAG.

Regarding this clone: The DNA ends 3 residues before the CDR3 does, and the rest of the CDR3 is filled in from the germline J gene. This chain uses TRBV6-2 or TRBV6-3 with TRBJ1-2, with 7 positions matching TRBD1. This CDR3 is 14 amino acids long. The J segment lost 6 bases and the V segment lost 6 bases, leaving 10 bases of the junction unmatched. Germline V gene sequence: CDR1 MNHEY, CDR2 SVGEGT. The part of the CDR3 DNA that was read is TGTGCCAGCAGATTGACCGGGACAGATAATGGC. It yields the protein CASRLTGTDNG. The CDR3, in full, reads CASRLTGTDNGYTF.

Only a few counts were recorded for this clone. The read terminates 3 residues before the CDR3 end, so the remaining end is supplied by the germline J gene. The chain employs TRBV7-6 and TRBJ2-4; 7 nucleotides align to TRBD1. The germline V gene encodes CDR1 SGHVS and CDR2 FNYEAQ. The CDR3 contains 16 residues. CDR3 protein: CASSSSSGTDDYGQYF. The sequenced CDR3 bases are TGTGCCAGCAGCTCATCCTCGGGGACAGATGATTATGGT.

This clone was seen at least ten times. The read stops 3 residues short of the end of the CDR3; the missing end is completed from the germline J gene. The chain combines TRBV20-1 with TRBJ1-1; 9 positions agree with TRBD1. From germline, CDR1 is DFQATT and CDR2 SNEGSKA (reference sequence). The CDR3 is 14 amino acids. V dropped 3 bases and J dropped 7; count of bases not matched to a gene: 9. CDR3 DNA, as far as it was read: TGCAGTGCTAGGGATGCACAGGGGGCCAGTGAA. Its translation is CSARDAQGASE. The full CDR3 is CSARDAQGASEAFF.

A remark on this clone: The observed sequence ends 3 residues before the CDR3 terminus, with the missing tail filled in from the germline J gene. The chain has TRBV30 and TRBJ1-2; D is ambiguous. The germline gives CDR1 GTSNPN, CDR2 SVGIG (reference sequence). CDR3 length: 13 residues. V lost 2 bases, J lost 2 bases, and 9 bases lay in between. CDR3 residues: CAWSHSGNYGYTF. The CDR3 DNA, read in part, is TGTGCCTGGAGTCACAGTGGGAACTATGGC.

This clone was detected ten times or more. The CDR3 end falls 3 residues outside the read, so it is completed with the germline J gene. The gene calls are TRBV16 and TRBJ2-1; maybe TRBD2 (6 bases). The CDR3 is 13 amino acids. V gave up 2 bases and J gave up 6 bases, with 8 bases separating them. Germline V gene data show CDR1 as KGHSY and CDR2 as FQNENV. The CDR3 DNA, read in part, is TGTGCCAGCAGCCAAAGGAGGGTCAATGAG. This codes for CASSQRRVNE. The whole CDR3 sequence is CASSQRRVNEQFF.

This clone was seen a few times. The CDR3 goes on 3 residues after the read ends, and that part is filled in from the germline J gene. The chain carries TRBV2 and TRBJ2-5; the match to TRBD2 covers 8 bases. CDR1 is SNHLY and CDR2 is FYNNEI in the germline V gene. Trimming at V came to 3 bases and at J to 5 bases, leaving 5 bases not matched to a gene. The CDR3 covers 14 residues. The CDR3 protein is CASSEERGRETQYF. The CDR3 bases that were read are TGTGCCAGCAGTGAGGAGCGGGGGAGGGAGACC.

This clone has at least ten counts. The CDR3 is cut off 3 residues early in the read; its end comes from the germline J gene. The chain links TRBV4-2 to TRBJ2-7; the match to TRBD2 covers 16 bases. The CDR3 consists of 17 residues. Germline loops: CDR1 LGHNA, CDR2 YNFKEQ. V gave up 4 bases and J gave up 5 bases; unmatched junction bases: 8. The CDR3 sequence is CASSLLGTSGRGNEQYF. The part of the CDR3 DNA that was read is TGTGCCAGCAGCCTTCTTGGGACTAGCGGGAGGGGGAACGAG.

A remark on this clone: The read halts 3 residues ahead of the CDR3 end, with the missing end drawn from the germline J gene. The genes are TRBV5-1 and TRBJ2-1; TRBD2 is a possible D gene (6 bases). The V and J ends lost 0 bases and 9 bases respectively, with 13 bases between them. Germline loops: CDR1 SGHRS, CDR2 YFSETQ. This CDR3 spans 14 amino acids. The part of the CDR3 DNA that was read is TGCGCCAGCAGCTTGGACGGGGGTGTCGGTGAG. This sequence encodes CASSLDGGVGE. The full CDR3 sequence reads CASSLDGGVGEQFF.

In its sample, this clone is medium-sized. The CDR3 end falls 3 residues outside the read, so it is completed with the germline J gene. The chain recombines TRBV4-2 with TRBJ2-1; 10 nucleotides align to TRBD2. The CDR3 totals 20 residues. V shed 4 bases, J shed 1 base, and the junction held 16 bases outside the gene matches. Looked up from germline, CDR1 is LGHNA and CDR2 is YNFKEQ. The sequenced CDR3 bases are TGTGCCAGCAGCCCAACGAGCGGGGGGGCTATTATTAGTTCCTACAATGAG. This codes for CASSPTSGGAIISSYNE. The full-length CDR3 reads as CASSPTSGGAIISSYNEQFF.

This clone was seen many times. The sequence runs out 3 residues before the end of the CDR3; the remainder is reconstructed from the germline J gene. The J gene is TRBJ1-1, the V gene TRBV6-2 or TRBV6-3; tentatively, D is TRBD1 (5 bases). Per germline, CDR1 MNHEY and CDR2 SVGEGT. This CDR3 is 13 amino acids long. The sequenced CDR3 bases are TGTGCCAGCAGTTATGACACAGGTGGGCAA. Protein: CASSYDTGGQ. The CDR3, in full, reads CASSYDTGGQAFF.

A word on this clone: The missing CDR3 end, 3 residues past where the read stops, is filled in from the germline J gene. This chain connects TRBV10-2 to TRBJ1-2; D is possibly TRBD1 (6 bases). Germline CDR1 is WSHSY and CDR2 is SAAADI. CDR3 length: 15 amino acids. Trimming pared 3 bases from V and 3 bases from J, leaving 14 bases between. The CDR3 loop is CASSEAVQGYYGYTF. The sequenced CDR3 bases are TGCGCCAGCAGTGAAGCGGTACAGGGCTACTATGGC.

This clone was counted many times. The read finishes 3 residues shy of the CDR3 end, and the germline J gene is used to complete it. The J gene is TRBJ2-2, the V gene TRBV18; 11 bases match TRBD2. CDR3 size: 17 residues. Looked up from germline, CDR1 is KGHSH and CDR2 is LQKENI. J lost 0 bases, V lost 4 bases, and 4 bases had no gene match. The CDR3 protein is CASSQSGLAANTGELFF. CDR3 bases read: TGTGCCAGCTCACAATCGGGACTAGCGGCGAACACCGGGGAG.

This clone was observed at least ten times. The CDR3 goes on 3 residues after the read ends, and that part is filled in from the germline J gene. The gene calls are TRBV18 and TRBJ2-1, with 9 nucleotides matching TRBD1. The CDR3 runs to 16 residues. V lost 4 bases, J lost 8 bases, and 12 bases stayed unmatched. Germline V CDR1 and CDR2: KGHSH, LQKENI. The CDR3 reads CASSRPGTGLIDEQFF. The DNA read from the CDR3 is TGTGCCAGCTCACGGCCCGGGACAGGGTTAATCGATGAG.

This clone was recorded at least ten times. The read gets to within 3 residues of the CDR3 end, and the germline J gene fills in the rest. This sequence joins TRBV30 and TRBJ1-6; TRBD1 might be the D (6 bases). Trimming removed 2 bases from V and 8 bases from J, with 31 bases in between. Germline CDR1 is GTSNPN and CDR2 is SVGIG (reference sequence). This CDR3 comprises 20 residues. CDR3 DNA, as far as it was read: TGTGCCTGGAGTCTGTGGCCCGACAGGTATAGGGGACCGGAGGATTCACCC. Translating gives CAWSLWPDRYRGPEDSP. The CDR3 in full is CAWSLWPDRYRGPEDSPLHF.

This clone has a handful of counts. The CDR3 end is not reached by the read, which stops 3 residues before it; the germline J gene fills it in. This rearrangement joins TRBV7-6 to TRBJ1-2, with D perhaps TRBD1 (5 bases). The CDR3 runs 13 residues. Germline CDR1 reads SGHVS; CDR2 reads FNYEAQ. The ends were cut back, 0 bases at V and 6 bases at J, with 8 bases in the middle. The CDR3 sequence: CASSLAGADGYTF. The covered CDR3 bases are TGTGCCAGCAGCTTAGCAGGGGCAGATGGC.

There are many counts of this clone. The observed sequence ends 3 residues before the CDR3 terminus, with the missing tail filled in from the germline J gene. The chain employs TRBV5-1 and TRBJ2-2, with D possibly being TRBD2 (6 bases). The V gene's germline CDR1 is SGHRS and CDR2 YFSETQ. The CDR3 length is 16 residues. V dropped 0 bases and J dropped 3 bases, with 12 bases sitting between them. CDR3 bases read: TGCGCCAGCAGCTTGGCGGGACTTTCCTACACCGGGGAG. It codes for CASSLAGLSYTGE. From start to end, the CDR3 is CASSLAGLSYTGELFF.

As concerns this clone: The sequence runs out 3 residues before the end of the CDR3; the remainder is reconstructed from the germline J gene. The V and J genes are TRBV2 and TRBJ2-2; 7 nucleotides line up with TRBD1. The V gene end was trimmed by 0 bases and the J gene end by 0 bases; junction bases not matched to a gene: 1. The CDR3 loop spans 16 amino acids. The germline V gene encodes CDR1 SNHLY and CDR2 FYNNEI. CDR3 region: CASSEAGGANTGELFF. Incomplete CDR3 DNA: TGTGCCAGCAGTGAAGCAGGGGGCGCGAACACCGGGGAG.

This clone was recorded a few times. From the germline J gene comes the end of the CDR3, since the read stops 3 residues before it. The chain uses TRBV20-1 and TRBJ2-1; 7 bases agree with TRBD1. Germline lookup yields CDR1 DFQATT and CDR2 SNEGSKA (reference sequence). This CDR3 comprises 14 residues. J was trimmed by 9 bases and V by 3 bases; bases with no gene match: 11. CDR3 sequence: CSARLQGPNIEQFF. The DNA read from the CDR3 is TGCAGTGCTAGGTTACAGGGGCCGAATATTGAG.

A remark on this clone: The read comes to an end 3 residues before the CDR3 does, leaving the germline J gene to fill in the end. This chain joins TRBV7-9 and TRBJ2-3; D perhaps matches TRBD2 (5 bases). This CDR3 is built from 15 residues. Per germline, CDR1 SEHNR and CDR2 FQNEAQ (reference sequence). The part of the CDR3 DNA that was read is TGTGCCAGCAGCTTCGGGGAAAATAGCAATCAGCCG. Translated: CASSFGENSNQP. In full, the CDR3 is CASSFGENSNQPQYF.